The T cell receptor (beta chain) under discussion was sequenced for a study of blood T cell repertoires in COVID-19. Study overall: The origin of the acute and convalescent COVID-19 samples was the United States, Italy and Spain. PBMCs, B-cell-depleted T cells, or T cells provided the cDNA or gDNA that made up the material.

V trimming: 0 bases; J trimming: 2 bases; junction bases outside the gene matches: 1. Looked up from germline, CDR1 is SGHRS and CDR2 is YFSETQ. This CDR3 region has 15 residues. As processed by the authors: Cell counts per sample came from amplifying reference gene primers. The assay was immunoSEQ multiplex PCR, and TCRdb's table has in-frame clones only and misses some. V and J calls and clone size are those listed in that table; D and trimming were worked out from the DNA. The sample yields 440,000 or so clones, over 75% seen once. The clonotype was recovered from a middle-aged woman with COVID-19, enrolled during active disease. The sequencing input was peripheral blood. The V call is TRBV5-1, the J call TRBJ2-3, with 9 nucleotides matching TRBD2. The chain's CDR3 is CASSLGTSDTDTQYF. In DNA, the CDR3 is TGCGCCAGCAGCTTGGGGACTAGCGACACAGATACGCAGTATTTT. Combining the CDR3 with reference TRBV5-1 and TRBJ2-3 gives the whole variable domain KAGVTQTPRYLIKTRGQQVTLSCSPISGHRSVSWYQQTPGQGLQFLFEYFSETQRNKGNFPGRFSGRQFSNSRSEMNVSTLELGDSALYLCASSLGTSDTDTQYFGPGTRLTVL.